Shown below are 28 T cell receptor beta chains from a single sample sequenced in a study of CD8+ T cells in alopecia areata listed by TCRdb under 2018. According to the study, the label for this sample's time point signals: around 4 weeks on oral tofacitinib. In light of the paper, this sample's treatment or condition label describes: oral pan-JAK inhibitor, 5-10 mg twice daily. Receptor libraries were prepared by the immunoSEQ multiplex PCR assay. For TCR sequencing, RNA was extracted from every sample and reverse transcribed into cDNA to serve as template. TCRdb's version of the immuneACCESS table is confined to in-frame rearrangements and falls short of the full clone set. An unresolved V gene accounts for under half of the shortfall where checked; the remainder is of unknown origin. Recorded for this sample are some 200,000 clones; roughly three fifths of them occurred a single time. The top ten clones comprise 3% to 3.5% of the sample.

Sequenced here: CD4+ T cells sorted from blood, sampled at week 4, from a patient treated with tofacitinib. The receptors were gathered from a human donor with alopecia areata.

This chain links TRBV2 with TRBJ1-1; a possible D gene is TRBD1 (5 bases). The V gene lost 7 bases and the J gene lost 1 base, with 16 bases spanning the gap. The CDR3 is 15 amino acids. Germline lookup yields CDR1 SNHLY and CDR2 FYNNEI. As DNA, the CDR3 is TGTGCCAGCACCCTCGGGGGAGGGGCGAACACTGAAGCTTTCTTT. This encodes CASTLGGGANTEAFF.

This chain uses TRBV5-1 with TRBJ2-3; D perhaps matches TRBD1 (5 bases). V lost 5 bases and J lost 2, with 12 bases in between. Germline V CDR1 and CDR2: SGHRS, YFSETQ. The CDR3 extends over 14 amino acids. The CDR3 reads CASSLDSFTDTQYF. As DNA, the CDR3 is TGCGCCAGCAGTCTCGACAGCTTCACAGATACGCAGTATTTT.

The genes are TRBV4-1 and TRBJ2-5; D is tentatively TRBD1 or TRBD2 (5 bases each). The CDR3 runs to 16 residues. CDR1 MGHRA and CDR2 YSYEKL come from the germline V gene. The V gene lost 3 bases and the J gene lost 3 bases, with 17 bases spanning the gap. DNA for the CDR3: TGCGCCAGCAGCCACCTCCTCGGGACCGGCGAAGAGACCCAGTACTTC. Encoded protein: CASSHLLGTGEETQYF.

The genes are TRBV10-3 and TRBJ2-7; the D gene is possibly TRBD2 (5 bases). The CDR3 covers 13 residues. Germline-derived CDR1 and CDR2 are ENHRY and SYGVKD. V lost 3 bases to trimming and J lost 3 bases, with 9 bases between them. DNA of the CDR3: TGTGCCATCAGTGATGGGAGCGGCTACGAGCAGTACTTC. This translates into CAISDGSGYEQYF.

This chain joins TRBV4-3 and TRBJ1-2, with D maybe TRBD1 (5 bases). The CDR3 spans 14 residues. V was pared by 1 base and J by 8 bases, with 14 bases between. CDR1 and CDR2 (germline): LGHNA, YSLEER. In nucleotides, the CDR3 is TGCGCCAGCAGCCAAGCGGTCCAGGGAGGGGGCTACACCTTC. Translated, it gives CASSQAVQGGGYTF.

The rearrangement links TRBV5-4 to TRBJ1-1, with D possibly matching TRBD1 (5 bases). The CDR3 loop spans 12 amino acids. V was trimmed by 0 bases and J by 7 bases, leaving 7 bases between them. The germline CDR1 and CDR2 sequences are SGHNT and YYREEE (reference sequence). CDR3 sequence reads: CASSLGRGEAFF. DNA of the CDR3: TGTGCCAGCAGCTTGGGTAGGGGTGAAGCTTTCTTT. Supplemented by reference TRBV5-4 and TRBJ1-1, the full variable domain reads ETGVTQSPTHLIKTRGQQVTLRCSSQSGHNTVSWYQQALGQGPQFIFQYYREEENGRGNFPPRFSGLQFPNYSSELNVNALELDDSALYLCASSLGRGEAFFGQGTRLTVV.

The sample holds a few counts of this clone. The gene calls are TRBV6-5 and TRBJ1-6; 8 positions agree with TRBD1. Trimming cost V 6 bases and J 10 bases; bases outside gene matches: 8. The CDR3 covers 14 residues. Germline values: CDR1 MNHEY, CDR2 SVGAGI. CDR3 protein: CASRGQGSGSPLHF. The CDR3 coding sequence is TGTGCCAGCAGAGGACAGGGATCGGGGTCACCCCTCCACTTT.

This clone was counted between two and nine times. The chain has TRBV7-3 and TRBJ2-3, with a weak D call TRBD1 (5 bases). Germline V gene lookup returns CDR1 SGHTA and CDR2 FQGTGA. The CDR3 is 13 residues long. Between the trimmed V and J ends, which lost 5 bases and 6 bases, there was a span of 12 bases. The CDR3: CASSATRVDTQYF. CDR3 nucleotide sequence: TGTGCCAGCAGCGCCACCAGGGTCGATACGCAGTATTTT.

Details on this clone: This specimen includes other DNA sequences encoding the same CDR3. V usage is TRBV5-1 and J usage is TRBJ1-1; no firm D call. Germline loops: CDR1 SGHRS, CDR2 YFSETQ. The CDR3 consists of 13 residues. Deletions cut 0 bases from V and 2 bases from J, with 5 bases between. This CDR3 reads CASSLGANTEAFF. CDR3 DNA: TGCGCCAGCAGCTTGGGGGCTAACACTGAAGCTTTCTTT.

The chain recombines TRBV19 with TRBJ1-2, with a possible D match to TRBD1 (6 bases). Germline CDR1 reads LNHDA; CDR2 reads SQIVND (reference sequence). The length of the CDR3 is 13 residues. Trimming stripped 6 bases from V and 6 bases from J, with 14 bases between. The DNA for the CDR3 is TGTGCCAGTAGCGACAGGCTAATGAATGGCTACACCTTC. Its protein is CASSDRLMNGYTF. Combining the CDR3 with reference TRBV19 and TRBJ1-2 gives the whole variable domain DGGITQSPKYLFRKEGQNVTLSCEQNLNHDAMYWYRQDPGQGLRLIYYSQIVNDFQKGDIAEGYSVSREKKESFPLTVTSAQKNPTAFYLCASSDRLMNGYTFGSGTRLTVV.

The rearrangement links TRBV10-3 to TRBJ2-2; 13 nucleotides match TRBD2. CDR3 length equals 15 residues. In germline, CDR1 is ENHRY, CDR2 SYGVKD. V lost 10 bases, J lost 1 base, and 3 bases stayed unmatched. As DNA, the CDR3 is TGTGCCACCCGACTAGCGGGGGGGAACACCGGGGAGCTGTTTTTT. It codes for CATRLAGGNTGELFF.

This clone was counted between two and nine times. The chain employs TRBV19 and TRBJ2-5; no definite D call. CDR3 length: 15 residues. V was pared by 1 base and J by 2 bases, with 11 bases between. Germline V gene data show CDR1 as LNHDA and CDR2 as SQIVND (reference sequence). CDR3 loop: CASSIGGSHQETQYF. In nucleotides, the CDR3 is TGTGCCAGTAGTATAGGTGGCAGTCATCAAGAGACCCAGTACTTC.

This sequence joins TRBV30 and TRBJ1-2, with a weak D call TRBD1 (6 bases). Germline CDR1 GTSNPN, CDR2 SVGIG (reference sequence). The CDR3 has 14 amino acids. The V gene lost 7 bases and the J gene lost 1 base, with 16 bases spanning the gap. The CDR3 sequence: CASRRGRGNYGYTF. Written as DNA, the CDR3 is TGTGCCTCCAGGAGGGGCAGGGGTAACTATGGCTACACCTTC.

This chain uses TRBV2 with TRBJ1-5; D ambiguous. Germline V gene sequence: CDR1 SNHLY, CDR2 FYNNEI. V gave up 3 bases and J gave up 3 bases, with 3 bases separating them. The CDR3 runs to 12 residues. The CDR3 sequence is CASSEINQPQHF. The CDR3, as DNA: TGTGCCAGCAGTGAGATCAATCAGCCCCAGCATTTT.

V gene TRBV29-1 combines with J gene TRBJ1-1; D is ambiguous. CDR3 length: 13 amino acids. Germline CDR1 SQVTM, CDR2 ANQGSEA. V shed 2 bases and J shed 4 bases, with 11 bases lying between them. The CDR3 DNA follows: TGCAGCGTTGAAAAGGGTGAGGGCACTGAAGCTTTCTTT. This sequence encodes CSVEKGEGTEAFF.

This clone was observed at least ten times. This chain connects TRBV28 to TRBJ2-1; D gene unclear. There are 11 residues in the CDR3. Trimming cost V 7 bases and J 9 bases, with 10 bases left between them. Per germline, CDR1 MDHEN and CDR2 SYDVKM. The CDR3 protein is CASTSATEQFF. The CDR3 DNA is TGTGCCAGCACCTCGGCGACTGAGCAGTTCTTC.

V and J are TRBV5-4 and TRBJ2-2, with TRBD2 matching 8 bases. This CDR3 is built from 15 residues. V shed 3 bases and J 0 bases; nucleotides not matched to a gene: 1. Germline CDR1 and CDR2: SGHNT and YYREEE (reference sequence). CDR3 nucleotide sequence: TGTGCCAGCAGCTCGGGAGGGGCGAACACCGGGGAGCTGTTTTTT. It translates to CASSSGGANTGELFF.

The chain combines TRBV7-8 with TRBJ2-5; TRBD2 agrees at 12 bases. Germline-derived CDR1 and CDR2 are SGHVS and FQNEAQ. The V gene end was trimmed by 2 bases and the J gene end by 5 bases; junction bases not matched to a gene: 9. There are 17 residues in the CDR3. The CDR3 protein is CASSLTTSGGPWETQYF. DNA of the CDR3: TGTGCCAGCAGCTTAACAACTAGCGGGGGGCCCTGGGAGACCCAGTACTTC.

The V call is TRBV5-1, the J call TRBJ2-5; D might be TRBD1 (5 bases). Germline CDR1 SGHRS, CDR2 YFSETQ. With 4 bases removed from V and 2 bases from J, the gap between germline ends came to 18 bases. There are 16 residues in the CDR3. The CDR3 sequence: CASSLGQGQPQETQYF. CDR3 DNA: TGCGCCAGCAGCCTGGGGCAAGGGCAGCCTCAAGAGACCCAGTACTTC.

The rearrangement links TRBV9 to TRBJ2-7, with 8 bases that match TRBD2. Trimming at V came to 2 bases and at J to 4 bases, leaving 8 bases not matched to a gene. Germline assignment: CDR1 SGDLS and CDR2 YYNGEE. The CDR3 is made up of 15 amino acids. Here the CDR3 reads CASSVAGTRSYEQYF. Here the CDR3 DNA reads TGTGCCAGCAGCGTTGCCGGGACTAGGAGTTACGAGCAGTACTTC.

This clone was detected a few times. The V gene is TRBV7-9, the J gene TRBJ1-2; 7 bases are a match to TRBD1. V shed 5 bases, J shed 7 bases, and the junction held 7 bases outside the gene matches. CDR3 length: 13 residues. Germline V gives CDR1 SEHNR, CDR2 FQNEAQ (reference sequence). The CDR3 protein is CASSPDRAVGYTF. CDR3 nucleotides: TGTGCCAGCAGCCCAGACAGGGCGGTTGGCTACACCTTC. The whole variable domain, remainder taken from reference TRBV7-9 and TRBJ1-2, is DTGVSQNPRHKITKRGQNVTFRCDPISEHNRLYWYRQTLGQGPEFLTYFQNEAQLEKSRLLSDRFSAERPKGSFSTLEIQRTEQGDSAMYLCASSPDRAVGYTFGSGTRLTVV.

The V and J genes are TRBV30 and TRBJ1-1, with 8 bases lining up with TRBD1. This CDR3 comprises 11 residues. Per germline, CDR1 GTSNPN and CDR2 SVGIG (reference sequence). V lost 5 bases to trimming and J lost 7 bases; unmatched junction nucleotides: 3. As DNA, the CDR3 is TGTGCCTGGGGACAGGGTTTTGAAGCTTTCTTT. The encoded protein is CAWGQGFEAFF.

The V gene is TRBV30, the J gene TRBJ1-3, with D hard to call. V gave up 0 bases and J gave up 0 bases, with 9 bases separating them. Per germline, CDR1 GTSNPN and CDR2 SVGIG (reference sequence). The CDR3 is 15 amino acids. In DNA form, the CDR3 reads TGTGCCTGGAGTGTATCATTCTTCTCTGGAAACACCATATATTTT. Translated: CAWSVSFFSGNTIYF.

This clone was seen only a few times. The V gene is TRBV15, the J gene TRBJ2-1, with D unresolved. There are 14 residues in the CDR3. Germline values: CDR1 LNHNV, CDR2 YYDKDF (reference sequence). Trimming took 0 bases from V and 9 from J, leaving 12 bases between them. DNA for the CDR3: TGTGCCACCAGCAGAGATTTGGCTTCCGGTGAGCAGTTCTTC. Translating it yields CATSRDLASGEQFF.

This chain uses TRBV29-1 with TRBJ2-5; 8 positions match TRBD2. The CDR3 is 16 amino acids. The germline gives CDR1 SQVTM, CDR2 ANQGSEA. V lost 1 base and J lost 1; bases outside the gene matches: 8. CDR3 nucleotides: TGCAGCGTTGAAGCCCCGCTAGCGGGCGGCCAAGAGACCCAGTACTTC. Translating gives CSVEAPLAGGQETQYF.

Regarding this clone: Distinct nucleotide sequences in the sample also encode this CDR3. V and J are TRBV5-1 and TRBJ1-6; no reliable D call. V was clipped by 0 bases and J by 10 bases, with 5 bases between them. The CDR3 consists of 12 residues. Looked up from germline, CDR1 is SGHRS and CDR2 is YFSETQ. The CDR3 nucleotides are TGCGCCAGCAGCTTGGACGGATCACCCCTCCACTTT. This codes for CASSLDGSPLHF.

This clone was observed a handful of times. This rearrangement joins TRBV5-8 to TRBJ1-5, with D possibly being TRBD1 (6 bases). V was shortened by 4 bases and J by 5 bases, with 16 bases between the two germline ends. Germline CDR1 reads SGHTS; CDR2 reads YDEGEE. CDR3 length: 15 residues. CDR3 nucleotide sequence: TGTGCCAGCAGCGCGGGCAGGGGTATGTATCAGCCCCAGCATTTT. This encodes CASSAGRGMYQPQHF.

The genes are TRBV27 and TRBJ2-5, with 8 bases aligning to TRBD2. This CDR3 contains 16 residues. Germline assignment: CDR1 MNHEY and CDR2 SMNVEV (reference sequence). V gave up 5 bases and J gave up 2 bases; unmatched junction bases: 10. The CDR3 bases are TGTGCCAGCAGTAAACCCCCGCGGGGGGAACAAGAGACCCAGTACTTC. It is translated as CASSKPPRGEQETQYF.